Sequencing of this T cell receptor beta chain was carried out in a study of tissue T cells after allogeneic stem cell transplantation. Study-level background: Four unmodified and three CD34-selected T-cell-depleted grafts went to graft-versus-host disease patients.

Profiling relied on immunoSEQ multiplex PCR, and the TCRdb table lists in-frame clones only, not all of them. The sample carries about 40,000 clones, just under 95% recorded once. CDR1 and CDR2 (germline): SNHLY, FYNNEI. This CDR3 contains 16 residues. With 8 bases clipped from V and 8 bases from J, the junction kept 17 bases outside the gene matches. The source of this sequence is a woman aged 40-75 years who later had graft-versus-host disease after an allogeneic stem cell transplant. V gene TRBV2 combines with J gene TRBJ2-1; 8 bases match TRBD2. The source material was blood, sampled before transplantation. For the CDR3, the DNA is TGTGCCAGCGGATCTCTGGGGCGGGGGGCTGGCGATGAGCAGTTCTTC. This encodes CASGSLGRGAGDEQFF. Full variable domain (rest looked up from reference TRBV2 and TRBJ2-1): EPEVTQTPSHQVTQMGQEVILRCVPISNHLYFYWYRQILGQKVEFLVSFYNNEISEKSEIFDDQFSVERPDGSNFTLKIRSTKLEDSAMYFCASGSLGRGAGDEQFFGPGTRLTVL.